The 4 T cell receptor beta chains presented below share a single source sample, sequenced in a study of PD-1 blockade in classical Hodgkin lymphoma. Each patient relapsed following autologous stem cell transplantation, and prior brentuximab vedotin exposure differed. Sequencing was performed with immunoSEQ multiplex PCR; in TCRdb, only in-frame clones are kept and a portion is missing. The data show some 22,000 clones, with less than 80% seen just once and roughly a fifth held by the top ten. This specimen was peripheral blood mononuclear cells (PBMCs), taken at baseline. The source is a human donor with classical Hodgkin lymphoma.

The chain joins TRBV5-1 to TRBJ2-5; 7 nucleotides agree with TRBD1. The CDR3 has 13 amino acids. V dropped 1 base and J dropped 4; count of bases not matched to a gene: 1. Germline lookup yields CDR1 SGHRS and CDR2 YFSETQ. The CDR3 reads CASSLNRGETQYF. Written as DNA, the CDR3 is TGCGCCAGCAGCTTGAACAGGGGAGAGACCCAGTACTTC.

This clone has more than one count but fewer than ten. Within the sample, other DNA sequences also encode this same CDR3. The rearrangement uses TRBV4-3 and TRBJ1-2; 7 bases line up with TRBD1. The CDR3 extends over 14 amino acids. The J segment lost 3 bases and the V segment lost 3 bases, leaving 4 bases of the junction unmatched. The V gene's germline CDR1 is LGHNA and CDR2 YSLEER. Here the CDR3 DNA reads TGCGCCAGCAGCCACTCTACAGGGGACTATGGCTACACCTTC. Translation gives CASSHSTGDYGYTF.

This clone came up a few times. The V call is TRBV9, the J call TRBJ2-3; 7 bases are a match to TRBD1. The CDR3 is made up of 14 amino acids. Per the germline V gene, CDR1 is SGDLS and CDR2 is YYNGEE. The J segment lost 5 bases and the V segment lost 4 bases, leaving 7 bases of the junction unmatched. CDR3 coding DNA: TGTGCCAGCAGCCCAAGGGACAGACTAGATACGCAGTATTTT. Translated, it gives CASSPRDRLDTQYF.

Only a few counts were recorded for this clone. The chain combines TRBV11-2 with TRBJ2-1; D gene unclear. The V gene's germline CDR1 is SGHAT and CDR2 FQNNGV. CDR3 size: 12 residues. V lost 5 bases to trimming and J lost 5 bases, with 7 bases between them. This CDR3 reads CASSPTNNEQFF. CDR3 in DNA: TGTGCCAGCAGCCCGACGAACAATGAGCAGTTCTTC.